This entry lists 9 T cell receptor beta chains sequenced from one sample in a study of T cell responses to AZD1222 COVID-19 vaccine. The repertoire was sequenced with immunoSEQ multiplex PCR; TCRdb's copy has only in-frame clones and lacks some. The table lists 160,000 or so clones, 87% of them singletons. Source: peripheral blood, taken 28 days after the second AZD1222 dose. The receptors here all came from an adult who received the AZD1222 COVID-19 vaccine.

J is TRBJ1-2 and V is TRBV7-2, with D perhaps matching TRBD1 (5 bases). From germline, CDR1 is SGHTA and CDR2 FQGNSA. This CDR3 comprises 13 residues. Trimming cost V 2 bases and J 6 bases, with 10 bases left between them. In DNA form, the CDR3 reads TGTGCCAGCAGCTTAAGTGGGGGTGATGGCTACACCTTC. It is translated as CASSLSGGDGYTF.

This sequence joins TRBV4-1 and TRBJ2-7; TRBD2 aligns across 11 bases. Trimming at V came to 4 bases and at J to 4 bases, leaving 6 bases not matched to a gene. CDR3 size: 15 residues. Germline V gene data show CDR1 as MGHRA and CDR2 as YSYEKL. The CDR3 coding sequence is TGCGCCAGCAGCCTAGGGACTAGCGGAATATACGAGCAGTACTTC. Translated, it gives CASSLGTSGIYEQYF.

The V and J genes are TRBV28 and TRBJ1-6; D remains ambiguous. V was pared by 6 bases and J by 10 bases, with 16 bases between. Germline values: CDR1 MDHEN, CDR2 SYDVKM. The CDR3 has 14 amino acids. CDR3 loop: CASRIPLRESPLHF. The CDR3 coding sequence is TGTGCCAGCAGAATCCCCCTTAGGGAATCACCCCTCCACTTT.

This sequence joins TRBV27 and TRBJ2-2, with 10 bases fitting TRBD2. The germline V gene encodes CDR1 MNHEY and CDR2 SMNVEV (reference sequence). The CDR3 has 17 residues. V was clipped by 4 bases and J by 7 bases; unmatched bases: 12. The CDR3 spells CASSWTPAGGPGGELFF. CDR3 sequence (DNA): TGTGCCAGCAGTTGGACGCCAGCGGGAGGGCCGGGCGGGGAGCTGTTTTTT.

The chain has TRBV29-1 and TRBJ2-2, with a tentative D call TRBD2 (7 bases). The CDR3 consists of 14 residues. Germline loops: CDR1 SQVTM, CDR2 ANQGSEA. V lost 6 bases and J lost 3, with 14 bases in between. In nucleotides, the CDR3 is TGCAGCGTGGGTAGGGGGGGCGACACCGGGGAGCTGTTTTTT. Residues: CSVGRGGDTGELFF.

This clone was counted a single time. V usage is TRBV12-3 or TRBV12-4 and J usage is TRBJ1-2; 7 nucleotides match TRBD1. V was clipped by 5 bases and J by 5 bases; unmatched bases: 5. The CDR3 spans 13 residues. CDR3 nucleotides: TGTGCCAGCAGTCCCGGGACAGCATATGGCTACACCTTC. It is translated as CASSPGTAYGYTF.

This clone came up once. The rearrangement uses TRBV7-6 and TRBJ2-1, with 10 positions matching TRBD2. This CDR3 comprises 16 residues. With 4 bases clipped from V and 0 bases from J, the junction kept 3 bases outside the gene matches. Per germline, CDR1 SGHVS and CDR2 FNYEAQ. CDR3 nucleotide sequence: TGTGCCAGCAGCTCGGGACTAGCGATCTCCTACAATGAGCAGTTCTTC. Residues: CASSSGLAISYNEQFF.

The chain links TRBV10-3 to TRBJ2-1, with 11 bases identical to TRBD2. Trimming took 10 bases from V and 5 from J; bases not matched to a gene: 7. Germline CDR1 ENHRY, CDR2 SYGVKD. The CDR3 is made up of 14 amino acids. CDR3 bases: TGTGCCACGAAGGGACTAGCGGACAACAATGAGCAGTTCTTC. The encoded protein is CATKGLADNNEQFF.

This chain links TRBV20-1 with TRBJ2-7; D assignment may be TRBD1 or TRBD2 (5 bases each). The CDR3 consists of 12 residues. The V and J ends lost 3 bases and 7 bases respectively, with 13 bases between them. Looked up from germline, CDR1 is DFQATT and CDR2 is SNEGSKA (reference sequence). CDR3 loop: CSASRSEGEQYF. The CDR3 DNA sequence: TGCAGTGCTAGTCGGTCAGAGGGGGAGCAGTACTTC.